This T cell receptor (beta chain) was captured in a study of control samples from healthy donors and cancer patients. V was cut by 2 bases and J by 8 bases, with 5 bases left in between. Germline V lookup: CDR1 SGDLS, CDR2 YYNGEE. This CDR3 has 12 residues. TCRdb keeps only in-frame clones here, not all; method: immunoSEQ multiplex PCR. The data show about 190,000 clones, and the top ten clones hold 2.2%. The sample consisted of blood. The V call is TRBV9, the J call TRBJ1-6; D is undetermined. This receptor was identified in a woman in her twenties or thirties in good health. This CDR3 reads CASSVGDSPLHF. DNA of the CDR3: TGTGCCAGCAGCGTCGGGGATTCACCCCTCCACTTT.